Presented here are 9 T cell receptor beta chains from one specimen sequenced in a study of cytotoxic CD8 clonotypes in ibrutinib-treated CLL. Profiling relied on immunoSEQ multiplex PCR, and the TCRdb table lists in-frame clones only, not all of them. The sample lists about 300,000 clones, 67% occurring once. The input for sequencing was PBMCs, taken after 36 months of ibrutinib treatment. The receptors were sampled from a human donor with chronic lymphocytic leukemia.

This chain uses TRBV13 with TRBJ2-7; 11 bases map to TRBD2. The J segment lost 2 bases and the V segment lost 5 bases, leaving 11 bases of the junction unmatched. This CDR3 spans 17 amino acids. CDR1 PRHDT and CDR2 FYEKMQ come from the germline V gene (reference sequence). The CDR3 sequence: CASSHGLAGGNPYEQYF. CDR3 coding DNA: TGTGCCAGCAGCCACGGGCTAGCGGGAGGAAACCCCTACGAGCAGTACTTC.

This clone was counted a single time. The chain is built from TRBV28 and TRBJ2-7, with D perhaps being TRBD1 or TRBD2 (6 bases each). Germline CDR1 is MDHEN and CDR2 is SYDVKM. The CDR3 contains 16 residues. Trimming cost V 5 bases and J 3 bases, with 20 bases left between them. The chain's CDR3 is CASSPGGGPGNYEQYF. The CDR3 DNA is TGTGCCAGCAGTCCGGGTGGGGGGCCAGGAAACTACGAGCAGTACTTC.

The DNA of the CDR3 is TGTGCCAGCAGCTTAGGGCAGGGGGTCACAGATACGCAGTATTTT. It translates to CASSLGQGVTDTQYF. The rearrangement uses TRBV7-3 and TRBJ2-3; 7 bases line up with TRBD1. The germline CDR1 and CDR2 sequences are SGHTA and FQGTGA. This CDR3 spans 15 amino acids. V shed 2 bases and J 2 bases; nucleotides not matched to a gene: 4.

This rearrangement joins TRBV5-1 to TRBJ1-1; D remains unclear. The CDR3 consists of 13 residues. With 0 bases removed from V and 7 bases from J, the gap between germline ends came to 10 bases. CDR1 and CDR2 (germline): SGHRS, YFSETQ. This chain's CDR3 is CASSLDSYYEAFF. The CDR3 coding sequence is TGCGCCAGCAGCTTGGACAGTTACTATGAAGCTTTCTTT.

This clone was found a few times. The chain is built from TRBV6-5 and TRBJ2-5; 7 bases are a match to TRBD2. Germline CDR1 is MNHEY and CDR2 is SVGAGI. CDR3 length: 12 amino acids. V was clipped by 10 bases and J by 2 bases; unmatched bases: 4. This CDR3 reads CATRDYQETQYF. CDR3 nucleotides: TGTGCCACCCGGGACTATCAAGAGACCCAGTACTTC.

This clone was detected only a few times. The chain employs TRBV20-1 and TRBJ1-2; TRBD1 might be the D (5 bases). V was shortened by 5 bases and J by 6 bases, with 10 bases between the two germline ends. Per the germline V gene, CDR1 is DFQATT and CDR2 is SNEGSKA (reference sequence). The length of the CDR3 is 11 residues. The CDR3 spells CSARGGDGYTF. CDR3 DNA: TGCAGTGCTCGTGGGGGGGATGGCTACACCTTC.

In its sample, this clone was seen once. The J gene is TRBJ1-1, the V gene TRBV5-6, with a tentative D call TRBD1 (5 bases). V was cut by 7 bases and J by 5 bases, with 6 bases left in between. The germline V gene has CDR1 SGHDT and CDR2 YYEEEE. CDR3 size: 10 residues. CDR3 in amino acids: CASQGTEAFF. The DNA of the CDR3 is TGTGCCAGCCAGGGTACTGAAGCTTTCTTT.

The chain is built from TRBV11-3 and TRBJ2-5; TRBD2 matches 10 bases. The CDR3 contains 15 residues. The germline gives CDR1 SGHNT, CDR2 YENEEA. V shed 3 bases and J 1 base; nucleotides not matched to a gene: 2. CDR3 DNA: TGTGCCAGCAGCTTGGGGACTAGCGTCCAAGAGACCCAGTACTTC. This gives the protein CASSLGTSVQETQYF. Full variable domain (remainder filled in from reference TRBV11-3 and TRBJ2-5): EAGVVQSPRYKIIEKKQPVAFWCNPISGHNTLYWYLQNLGQGPELLIRYENEEAVDDSQLPKDRFSAERLKGVDSTLKIQPAELGDSAVYLCASSLGTSVQETQYFGPGTRLLVL.

This clone was observed once. Here the CDR3 DNA reads TGTGCCAGCAGCTTATGGGCTAGCGGGGGATACGAGCAGTACTTC. Protein: CASSLWASGGYEQYF. The rearrangement links TRBV7-3 to TRBJ2-7; 10 nucleotides match TRBD2. The trim removed 2 bases at V and 4 bases at J, leaving 5 bases unmatched. The germline gives CDR1 SGHTA, CDR2 FQGTGA. The CDR3 is 15 residues long.